This passage covers 32 T cell receptor beta chains from one sample sequenced in a study of blood T cells in healthy people across ages. Then a second PCR, running about 6 to 12 cycles, was carried out with a sample-barcoded 5' primer and a J-beta primer mix. TCRdb re-analysed the 5' RACE reads in MiXCR, keeping a single row per CDR3 protein. The sample carries 1.5 million to 2 million distinct CDR3 sequences, about 39% recorded once. The sample consisted of blood. These receptors were taken from a human donor in good health.

This clonotype was observed many times. The gene calls are TRBV6-5 and TRBJ2-7; 8 bases align to TRBD1. The trim removed 6 bases at V and 3 bases at J, leaving 13 bases unmatched. The CDR3 loop spans 16 amino acids. CDR1 and CDR2 from the germline V gene are MNHEY and SVGAGI. CDR3 nucleotides: TGTGCCAGCAGACCCCTACAGGGGGTGATCCACTACGAGCAGTACTTC. It codes for CASRPLQGVIHYEQYF.

This chain connects TRBV7-2 to TRBJ2-5; 11 nucleotides line up with TRBD2. Germline V gene sequence: CDR1 SGHTA, CDR2 FQGNSA. The V gene end was trimmed by 4 bases and the J gene end by 3 bases; junction bases not matched to a gene: 13. CDR3 length equals 18 residues. CDR3 region: CASSSGRTSGYTKETQYF. In DNA form, the CDR3 reads TGTGCCAGCAGCTCCGGACGGACTAGCGGGTACACAAAAGAGACCCAGTACTTC.

The V and J genes are TRBV2 and TRBJ2-7; D tentatively fits TRBD1 or TRBD2 (5 bases each). The CDR3 runs to 15 residues. Trimming took off 4 bases at V and 2 bases at J, with 15 bases between the two ends. Germline CDR1 SNHLY, CDR2 FYNNEI. The CDR3 reads CASSVGAVGPYEQYF. CDR3 DNA: TGTGCCAGCAGTGTAGGGGCCGTGGGACCCTACGAGCAGTACTTC.

This clonotype has just a few counts. The V call is TRBV12-3 or TRBV12-4, the J call TRBJ1-1; D ambiguous. Between the trimmed V and J ends, which lost 6 bases and 3 bases, there was a span of 8 bases. The CDR3 spans 12 residues. The CDR3 bases are TGTGCCAGCAGCATCGTGTACACTGAAGCTTTCTTT. It is translated as CASSIVYTEAFF.

With regard to this clonotype: An end of the junction does not agree with germline; a read error may underlie this. J is TRBJ2-7 and V is TRBV7-2; 7 nucleotides align to TRBD2. The germline V gene encodes CDR1 SGHTA and CDR2 FQGNSA. CDR3 length: 15 residues. DNA for the CDR3: TGTGCCGGCAGCCCCGGAGGGGCGGGGGCCTACGAGCAGTACTTC. It is translated as CAGSPGGAGAYEQYF.

This clonotype showed up just once. This chain joins TRBV21-1 and TRBJ1-2. TRBV21-1 is noted as a pseudogene. This CDR3 spans 10 amino acids. The CDR3, as DNA: TGTGCCTTATGGGGTTATGGCTACACCTTT. Its protein product is CALWGYGYTF.

For this clonotype: A read error is possible here, since a much larger clone lies one base away. The chain carries TRBV5-5 and TRBJ2-3, with D possibly matching TRBD2 (5 bases). Between the trimmed V and J ends, which lost 2 bases and 4 bases, there was a span of 11 bases. Germline V gene sequence: CDR1 SGHKS, CDR2 YYEKEE (reference sequence). The length of the CDR3 is 14 residues. The CDR3: CASSFIGNADTQYF. The CDR3 bases are TGTGCCAGCAGCTTCATCGGGAACGCAGATACGCAGTATTTT.

In this sample, this clonotype turned up a few times. V is TRBV7-9 and J is TRBJ2-7; D might be TRBD2 (6 bases). Germline loops: CDR1 SEHNR, CDR2 FQNEAQ (reference sequence). V lost 5 bases and J lost 4, with 18 bases in between. The CDR3 has 15 residues. The CDR3 DNA reads TGTGCCAGCAGCGCCCCCGGGACTGAGGGTTACGAGCAGTACTTC. Translating it yields CASSAPGTEGYEQYF.

This chain joins TRBV6-5 and TRBJ1-1; D remains unclear. The ends were cut back, 0 bases at V and 1 base at J, with 15 bases in the middle. The germline CDR1 and CDR2 sequences are MNHEY and SVGAGI. The CDR3 sequence is 17 residues long. The CDR3 nucleotides read TGTGCCAGCAGTTACTCTCCCGGGCTCAGAAAGAACACTGAAGCTTTCTTT. Its translation: CASSYSPGLRKNTEAFF.

This clonotype was detected only a few times. The rearrangement uses TRBV4-1 and TRBJ1-6; D is uncertain. This CDR3 has 11 residues. Between the trimmed V and J ends, which lost 5 bases and 10 bases, there was a span of 6 bases. CDR1 and CDR2 (germline): MGHRA, YSYEKL. The CDR3 loop reads CASSDASPLHF. The CDR3 DNA reads TGCGCCAGCAGCGATGCCTCACCCCTCCACTTT.

This clonotype occurred a few times. This chain uses TRBV7-9 with TRBJ1-3; maybe TRBD1 (5 bases). There are 13 residues in the CDR3. Trimming left V 6 bases short and J 4 bases short, with 10 bases between. The germline gives CDR1 SEHNR, CDR2 FQNEAQ (reference sequence). This CDR3 is CASRQDSGNTIYF. The CDR3, as DNA: TGTGCCAGCAGACAGGACTCAGGAAACACCATATATTTT.

This clonotype was counted between two and nine times. V and J are TRBV29-1 and TRBJ1-1, with D unresolved. Trimming removed 4 bases from V and 3 bases from J, with 12 bases in between. Germline loops: CDR1 SQVTM, CDR2 ANQGSEA. The CDR3 is 13 residues long. CDR3 sequence (DNA): TGCAGCGTTGCCGGAGCACTATACACTGAAGCTTTCTTT. Translating it yields CSVAGALYTEAFF. Full variable domain (remainder filled in from reference TRBV29-1 and TRBJ1-1): SAVISQKPSRDICQRGTSLTIQCQVDSQVTMMFWYRQQPGQSLTLIATANQGSEATYESGFVIDKFPISRPNLTFSTLTVSNMSPEDSSIYLCSVAGALYTEAFFGQGTRLTVV.

This chain links TRBV5-6 with TRBJ2-3; D is undetermined. V gave up 5 bases and J gave up 14 bases, with 21 bases separating them. Germline V gives CDR1 SGHDT, CDR2 YYEEEE. The CDR3 totals 13 residues. CDR3 sequence (DNA): TGTGCCAGCAGTTCCTGGTTGGATGAAAAACTGTATTTT. Protein sequence: CASSSWLDEKLYF.

This chain uses TRBV9 with TRBJ2-1; TRBD1 might be the D (5 bases). Germline values: CDR1 SGDLS, CDR2 YYNGEE. The CDR3 runs 14 residues. V was trimmed by 0 bases and J by 8 bases, leaving 12 bases between them. The DNA of the CDR3 is TGTGCCAGCAGCGTAGTAGCAGGGTATTATGAGCAGTTCTTC. Its protein product is CASSVVAGYYEQFF.

As to this clonotype: The junction differs from germline at one of its ends, possibly a read error. This chain links TRBV28 with TRBJ2-7; unclear D gene. Germline V gene lookup returns CDR1 MDHEN and CDR2 SYDVKM. The CDR3 runs 15 residues. The CDR3 DNA is TGTGCCAGCAGTTTGGGAAGCGATTCCTCCCACGAGCAGTACTTC. This sequence encodes CASSLGSDSSHEQYF.

V and J are TRBV6-5 and TRBJ2-7; tentatively, D is TRBD1 or TRBD2 (5 bases each). Per germline, CDR1 MNHEY and CDR2 SVGAGI. The CDR3 contains 18 residues. V was pared by 4 bases and J by 3 bases, with 25 bases between. Here the CDR3 DNA reads TGTGCCAGCAGTTGGGAAAGGGGAGAGATACTTATACTCTACGAGCAGTACTTC. The encoded protein is CASSWERGEILILYEQYF.

This chain links TRBV4-3 with TRBJ2-5; D is unresolved. CDR1 LGHNA and CDR2 YSLEER come from the germline V gene. CDR3 length: 16 residues. V gave up 1 base and J gave up 1 base, with 13 bases separating them. CDR3 sequence: CASSQGIGSLQETQYF. The CDR3 coding sequence is TGCGCCAGCAGCCAAGGTATAGGTAGTCTCCAAGAGACCCAGTACTTC.

This clonotype has only a few counts. The chain employs TRBV14 and TRBJ2-7; 8 bases line up with TRBD1. The J call could be wrong; TRBJ2-5 is a better fit for the DNA end. CDR3 length equals 13 residues. Germline CDR1 SGHDN, CDR2 FVKESK. The CDR3 sequence: CASNDRGGETQYF. The CDR3 DNA follows: TGTGCCAGCAACGACAGGGGAGGCGAGACCCAGTACTTC.

This clonotype has ten or more counts. The chain joins TRBV6-4 to TRBJ2-3, with D possibly matching TRBD1 (7 bases). Trimming shortened V by 0 bases and J by 8 bases, and 12 bases separated the two germline ends. The CDR3 is 14 residues long. Germline V gene lookup returns CDR1 MRHNA and CDR2 SNTAGT. The CDR3 DNA follows: TGTGCCAGCAGTGACTCAGTCCAGGGGGGTACGCAGTATTTT. It translates to CASSDSVQGGTQYF.

This chain joins TRBV7-6 and TRBJ2-7; 7 positions match TRBD1. CDR1 and CDR2 (germline): SGHVS, FNYEAQ. V lost 8 bases to trimming and J lost 6 bases; unmatched junction nucleotides: 10. The CDR3 is 13 residues long. The CDR3 nucleotides read TGTGCCAGCCGACCCGAGGGGGCGGGCGAGCAGTACTTC. Its protein is CASRPEGAGEQYF.

J is TRBJ2-1 and V is TRBV3-1; D is undetermined. Trimming cost V 2 bases and J 0 bases, with 14 bases left between them. Looked up from germline, CDR1 is LGHDT and CDR2 is YNNKEL (reference sequence). The CDR3 contains 17 residues. CDR3 in amino acids: CASSQIEPASSYNEQFF. CDR3 bases: TGTGCCAGCAGCCAAATCGAACCCGCGAGCTCCTACAATGAGCAGTTCTTC.

This clonotype was counted many times. The chain employs TRBV18 and TRBJ2-7, with no clear D. There are 14 residues in the CDR3. Germline V gives CDR1 KGHSH, CDR2 LQKENI. V was pared by 3 bases and J by 0 bases, with 9 bases between. CDR3 amino acids: CASSPPQTSYEQYF. The CDR3 DNA follows: TGTGCCAGCTCACCCCCCCAAACCTCCTACGAGCAGTACTTC. The full variable domain, in which reference TRBV18 and TRBJ2-7 provide the parts outside the CDR3, is NAGVMQNPRHLVRRRGQEARLRCSPMKGHSHVYWYRQLPEEGLKFMVYLQKENIIDESGMPKERFSAEFPKEGPSILRIQQVVRGDSAAYFCASSPPQTSYEQYFGPGTRLTVT.

V usage is TRBV7-9 and J usage is TRBJ2-7; D gene uncertain. The V end lost 5 bases, the J end lost 3 bases, and 11 bases lay between the germline ends. The CDR3 consists of 13 residues. The germline CDR1 and CDR2 sequences are SEHNR and FQNEAQ (reference sequence). The CDR3, as DNA: TGTGCCAGCAGCGATGGATCGCACTACGAGCAGTACTTC. Translating gives CASSDGSHYEQYF. Full variable domain (rest looked up from reference TRBV7-9 and TRBJ2-7): DTGVSQNPRHKITKRGQNVTFRCDPISEHNRLYWYRQTLGQGPEFLTYFQNEAQLEKSRLLSDRFSAERPKGSFSTLEIQRTEQGDSAMYLCASSDGSHYEQYFGPGTRLTVT.

The genes are TRBV20-1 and TRBJ2-1; TRBD2 matches 8 bases. Germline CDR1 reads DFQATT; CDR2 reads SNEGSKA (reference sequence). The CDR3 length is 16 residues. Trimming removed 1 base from V and 4 bases from J; junction bases left unmatched: 9. Here the CDR3 DNA reads TGCAGTGCTAGAGTTTCTGGCGGGGGGACTTACAATGAGCAGTTCTTC. Protein sequence: CSARVSGGGTYNEQFF.

The table lists this clonotype with a few counts. One end of the junction fails to match germline, which may point to a read error. This chain links TRBV6-1 with TRBJ2-1; TRBD1 aligns across 7 bases. Germline lookup yields CDR1 MNHNS and CDR2 SASEGT. The CDR3 runs to 15 residues. The CDR3 bases are TGTGCCAGCAGTGAAGGGTGGGGACAGAACAATGAGCGGTTCTTC. This translates into CASSEGWGQNNERFF.

The gene calls are TRBV6-1 and TRBJ2-1; no reliable D call. This CDR3 has 12 residues. Trimming shortened V by 2 bases and J by 8 bases, and 7 bases separated the two germline ends. Germline V gene data show CDR1 as MNHNS and CDR2 as SASEGT. DNA for the CDR3: TGTGCCAGCAGTGAACGAGAGGATGAGCAGTTCTTC. It translates to CASSEREDEQFF.

This rearrangement joins TRBV12-3 or TRBV12-4 to TRBJ2-3; the match to TRBD1 covers 9 bases. CDR3 size: 14 residues. V dropped 6 bases and J dropped 3; count of bases not matched to a gene: 4. CDR3 coding DNA: TGTGCCAGCAGGGACAGGGGTGAAACAGATACGCAGTATTTT. It translates to CASRDRGETDTQYF.

This clonotype was seen once. Relative to the germline gene, one junction end is altered; a read error may explain this. The genes are TRBV12-3 or TRBV12-4 and TRBJ2-3; D remains ambiguous. The CDR3 has 14 amino acids. CDR3 region: CASAWSRGADTEYF. The CDR3 nucleotides read TGTGCCAGCGCTTGGAGCAGAGGAGCAGATACGGAGTATTTT.

The V call is TRBV20-1, the J call TRBJ2-4, with TRBD2 matching over 9 bases. In germline, CDR1 is DFQATT, CDR2 SNEGSKA (reference sequence). This CDR3 has 16 amino acids. J was trimmed by 13 bases and V by 0 bases; bases with no gene match: 16. The CDR3 region has the DNA TGCAGTGCTAGAGATATATGGCGGGGGGGCATGGATGAGCAGTACTTC. It encodes CSARDIWRGGMDEQYF.

The chain combines TRBV4-1 with TRBJ2-7; D call uncertain. Germline values: CDR1 MGHRA, CDR2 YSYEKL. With 0 bases removed from V and 1 base from J, the gap between germline ends came to 10 bases. The CDR3 extends over 15 amino acids. The DNA of the CDR3 is TGCGCCAGCAGCCAAGATCGCAGAGAATCCTACGAGCAGTACTTC. This codes for CASSQDRRESYEQYF.

There are a few counts of this clonotype. V usage is TRBV29-1 and J usage is TRBJ2-5; maybe TRBD1 (5 bases). Germline CDR1 SQVTM, CDR2 ANQGSEA. The V end was cut by 4 bases, the J end by 5 bases, with 17 bases between. This CDR3 spans 14 amino acids. This CDR3 reads CSVVGGAPRETQYF. The CDR3, as DNA: TGCAGCGTTGTGGGTGGGGCGCCCAGGGAGACCCAGTACTTC.

The chain employs TRBV12-3 or TRBV12-4 and TRBJ1-5, with D possibly TRBD1 on 5 matching bases. This CDR3 comprises 17 residues. Trimming shortened V by 6 bases and J by 1 base, and 19 bases separated the two germline ends. The CDR3 DNA sequence: TGTGCCAGCAGCATACCGGGACCAACTCAAAGCAATCAGCCCCAGCATTTT. It encodes CASSIPGPTQSNQPQHF.